These T cell receptor beta chains were read from a single sample in a study of shared clonotypes between healthy human individuals. The protocol was immunoSEQ multiplex PCR, while the TCRdb copy is restricted to in-frame clones and leaves out a portion. Of almost 700,000 clones in the sample, 92% were seen once. The sequencing input was naive CD8+ T cells sorted from blood. The receptors originated from a man between 25 and 39 years old in good health. Each CDR3 is given with its conserved first and last residue. D genes are given only for firm matches. Clone sizes are given selectively: once, few, many, or a class where the clone is expanded.

V	D	J	length	size	CDR3	DNA
TRBV11-2	TRBD2	TRBJ2-1	18	NA	CASSLVPGLADGDNEQFF	TGTGCCAGCAGCTTAGTCCCGGGACTAGCGGACGGAGACAATGAGCAGTTCTTC
TRBV6-6	TRBD2	TRBJ2-1	15	NA	CASNQKAGAMNEQFF	TGTGCCAGCAACCAAAAAGCGGGAGCTATGAATGAGCAGTTCTTC
TRBV6-5	NA	TRBJ1-5	13	NA	CASATGSNQPQHF	TGTGCCAGCGCCACAGGTAGCAATCAGCCCCAGCATTTT
TRBV7-9	NA	TRBJ1-4	14	once	CASRNGATNEKLFF	TGTGCCAGCAGAAACGGAGCAACTAATGAAAAACTGTTTTTT
TRBV14	TRBD1	TRBJ1-1	17	NA	CASSQTGTGVRRAEAFF	TGTGCCAGCAGCCAAACCGGGACAGGAGTAAGACGGGCTGAAGCTTTCTTT
TRBV11-2	TRBD2	TRBJ2-5	14	NA	CASRISGSGETQYF	TGTGCCAGCAGGATCAGCGGGAGCGGGGAGACCCAGTACTTC
TRBV2	TRBD1	TRBJ1-4	15	NA	CASSARDRINEKLFF	TGTGCCAGCAGTGCCCGGGACAGGATAAATGAAAAACTGTTTTTT
TRBV11-3	NA	TRBJ2-1	11	NA	CASSFGDEQFF	TGTGCCAGCAGCTTCGGGGATGAGCAGTTCTTC
TRBV15	NA	TRBJ2-1	22	NA	CATSRWSGAPLPVEVSYNEQFF	TGTGCCACCAGCAGATGGTCAGGGGCACCCCTACCCGTTGAGGTCTCCTACAATGAGCAGTTCTTC
TRBV19	TRBD1	TRBJ2-1	14	NA	CASTSGTAYNEQFF	TGTGCCAGTACTTCCGGGACAGCCTACAATGAGCAGTTCTTC
TRBV6-4	NA	TRBJ1-1	18	once	CASRASAIPGQMNTEAFF	TGTGCCAGCAGGGCCTCAGCTATACCCGGACAGATGAACACTGAAGCTTTCTTT
TRBV18	NA	TRBJ1-4	14	NA	CASSPGQGNEKLFF	TGTGCCAGCTCCCCGGGACAAGGAAATGAAAAACTGTTTTTT
TRBV29-1	TRBD2	TRBJ2-1	13	NA	CSVAVGTSNEQFF	TGCAGCGTTGCCGTGGGGACTAGCAATGAGCAGTTCTTC
TRBV4-1	NA	TRBJ2-3	16	NA	CASSQGHYSNSDTQYF	TGCGCCAGCAGCCAAGGTCACTACTCTAATTCGGATACGCAGTATTTT
TRBV11-2	TRBD2	TRBJ2-4	19	NA	CASSLIGGRAVLAKNIQYF	TGTGCCAGCAGCTTAATAGGCGGGAGGGCGGTCCTGGCCAAAAACATTCAGTACTTC
TRBV19	NA	TRBJ2-1	15	NA	CASSFSGGTYNEQFF	TGTGCCAGTTCCTTTTCCGGGGGCACATACAATGAGCAGTTCTTC
TRBV5-6	TRBD1	TRBJ2-7	15	NA	CASSFDRDPSYEQYF	TGTGCCAGCAGCTTTGACAGGGACCCCTCCTACGAGCAGTACTTC
TRBV29-1	NA	TRBJ1-2	13	NA	CSVEVGDGFGYTF	TGCAGCGTTGAGGTGGGGGATGGCTTTGGGTACACCTTC
TRBV6-1	TRBD2	TRBJ2-1	16	NA	CASSGGTSGVYNEQFF	TGTGCCAGCAGTGGGGGGACTAGCGGAGTCTACAATGAGCAGTTCTTC
TRBV19	TRBD1	TRBJ2-2	16	NA	CASELRQGKNTGELFF	TGTGCCAGTGAACTCAGACAGGGGAAGAACACCGGGGAGCTGTTTTTT
TRBV28	NA	TRBJ2-7	14	NA	CASRRNAGLGEQYF	TGTGCCAGCAGAAGAAACGCGGGACTTGGCGAGCAGTACTTC
TRBV19	NA	TRBJ2-2	16	NA	CASSILGGPGTGELFF	TGTGCCAGTAGTATCCTTGGGGGACCGGGCACCGGGGAGCTGTTTTTT
TRBV27	NA	TRBJ2-5	14	NA	CASSLLGQQETQYF	TGTGCCAGCAGTCTATTGGGGCAGCAAGAGACCCAGTACTTC